The next 11 T cell receptor beta chains were all read from a single sample in a study of cytomegalovirus exposure and HLA in healthy donors. With 60 Vbeta and 13 Jbeta primers, the PCR was carried out. The method was immunoSEQ multiplex PCR; TCRdb's version includes in-frame clones alone and lacks a portion of them. Counted here are fewer than 200,000 clones, roughly an eighth occurring once; the ten biggest clones make up approximately 7.8%. The sequencing sample was made of PBMCs. The receptors were gathered from a man aged 50 or older in good health and CMV-seropositive.

The chain links TRBV5-6 to TRBJ1-6; 7 nucleotides agree with TRBD1. With V trimmed by 1 base and J by 10 bases, 5 bases remained unmatched. The germline V gene encodes CDR1 SGHDT and CDR2 YYEEEE. This CDR3 spans 14 amino acids. The CDR3 protein is CASSLNRGGSPLHF. CDR3 DNA sequence: TGTGCCAGCAGCTTGAACAGGGGTGGATCACCCCTCCACTTT.

This clone showed up just a few times. The V gene is TRBV2, the J gene TRBJ2-1, with D perhaps matching TRBD1 (6 bases). The CDR3 consists of 13 residues. The germline V gene has CDR1 SNHLY and CDR2 FYNNEI. Trimming left V 3 bases short and J 6 bases short, with 9 bases between. Written as DNA, the CDR3 is TGTGCCAGCAGTGAGGGGGCCTCCAATGAGCAGTTCTTC. Amino acid sequence: CASSEGASNEQFF.

This clone was seen only a few times. The chain links TRBV6-5 to TRBJ2-7; D possibly corresponds to TRBD2 (5 bases). With 0 bases removed from V and 2 bases from J, the gap between germline ends came to 8 bases. The CDR3 spans 14 residues. From germline, CDR1 is MNHEY and CDR2 SVGAGI. The CDR3, as DNA: TGTGCCAGCAGTTACTCCGGGGTGACCTACGAGCAGTACTTC. Translating it yields CASSYSGVTYEQYF.

This clone was recorded a few times. V and J are TRBV5-6 and TRBJ2-5; TRBD2 matches 11 bases. CDR1 and CDR2 (germline): SGHDT, YYEEEE. V lost 1 base and J lost 4; bases outside the gene matches: 9. CDR3 size: 17 residues. CDR3 sequence reads: CASSLTSGGSWGETQYF. The CDR3 nucleotides read TGTGCCAGCAGCTTGACTAGCGGGGGTTCTTGGGGAGAGACCCAGTACTTC.

This clone has only a few counts. For the CDR3, the DNA is TGTGCCAGCAGCGTTTCTGCGGCGGGGACCGGGGAGCTGTTTTTT. Translated: CASSVSAAGTGELFF. This chain links TRBV9 with TRBJ2-2; TRBD2 might be the D (6 bases). Germline lookup yields CDR1 SGDLS and CDR2 YYNGEE. Trimming removed 2 bases from V and 5 bases from J, with 13 bases in between. CDR3 length: 15 amino acids.

V is TRBV4-3 and J is TRBJ2-1, with D possibly matching TRBD2 (5 bases). CDR3 size: 16 residues. V was cut by 3 bases and J by 7 bases, with 19 bases left in between. The germline gives CDR1 LGHNA, CDR2 YSLEER. CDR3 sequence (DNA): TGCGCCAGCAGCCAGGCGGGTCCTAACATTGGGAATGAGCAGTTCTTC. It codes for CASSQAGPNIGNEQFF.

The genes are TRBV5-1 and TRBJ2-2, with 8 bases lining up with TRBD1. Germline values: CDR1 SGHRS, CDR2 YFSETQ. The V and J ends lost 4 bases and 5 bases, in that order; junction bases with no gene match: 4. This CDR3 comprises 14 residues. Here the CDR3 DNA reads TGCGCCAGCAGCCTCACAGGGGGGACCGGGGAGCTGTTTTTT. Amino acid sequence: CASSLTGGTGELFF.

DNA for the CDR3: TGTGCCAGCAGCTCTACGTCGGGGGTGGTAGCCAGAGCTTTCTTT. This translates into CASSSTSGVVARAFF. The chain has TRBV7-8 and TRBJ1-1; D is perhaps TRBD1 (5 bases). The CDR3 runs 15 residues. Germline assignment: CDR1 SGHVS and CDR2 FQNEAQ. The germline V and J ends were trimmed by 4 bases and 10 bases, with 22 bases remaining between them.

This clone was observed a handful of times. The chain links TRBV11-3 to TRBJ2-1, with 13 bases that match TRBD2. Germline CDR1 reads SGHNT; CDR2 reads YENEEA. The CDR3 runs to 15 residues. V was pared by 5 bases and J by 5 bases, with 3 bases of the junction left unmatched. The DNA of the CDR3 is TGTGCCAGCAGCCCCGGGACTAGCGGGGACAATGAGCAGTTCTTC. Amino acids: CASSPGTSGDNEQFF. Using reference TRBV11-3 and TRBJ2-1 for the parts outside the CDR3, the full variable domain is EAGVVQSPRYKIIEKKQPVAFWCNPISGHNTLYWYLQNLGQGPELLIRYENEEAVDDSQLPKDRFSAERLKGVDSTLKIQPAELGDSAVYLCASSPGTSGDNEQFFGPGTRLTVL.

This clone was counted between two and nine times. The chain couples TRBV5-4 to TRBJ2-5; TRBD2 is a possible D gene (7 bases). The CDR3 contains 14 residues. The germline V gene encodes CDR1 SGHNT and CDR2 YYREEE (reference sequence). Trimming cost V 2 bases and J 1 base, with 9 bases left between them. CDR3 nucleotides: TGTGCCAGCAGCTTAAGGGGGGGCCAAGAGACCCAGTACTTC. Translation gives CASSLRGGQETQYF.

V and J are TRBV11-3 and TRBJ2-5, with D possibly being TRBD1 (6 bases). This CDR3 contains 14 residues. Trimming took 5 bases from V and 0 from J, leaving 10 bases between them. CDR1 is SGHNT and CDR2 is YENEEA in the germline V gene. CDR3 DNA sequence: TGTGCCAGCAGCCGTCAGGGGAACCAAGAGACCCAGTACTTC. Translated: CASSRQGNQETQYF.